These 12 T cell receptor beta chains were all obtained from the same sample, sequenced in a study of CD4+ T cells in melanoma. The protocol was immunoSEQ multiplex PCR, while the TCRdb copy is restricted to in-frame clones and leaves out a portion. The table has about 21,000 clones, roughly 78% seen once. Receptors were obtained from a human donor with melanoma.

The chain is built from TRBV18 and TRBJ2-6; D might be TRBD1 or TRBD2, each matching 5 bases. The V and J ends lost 3 bases and 1 base respectively, with 7 bases between them. Germline V gene lookup returns CDR1 KGHSH and CDR2 LQKENI. This CDR3 region has 15 residues. The CDR3: CASSPRGSGANVLTF. In DNA, the CDR3 is TGTGCCAGCTCACCGAGGGGTTCTGGGGCCAACGTCCTGACTTTC.

The V gene is TRBV2, the J gene TRBJ2-5, with D possibly being TRBD1 or TRBD2 (5 bases each). The CDR3 covers 14 residues. Trimming cost V 4 bases and J 7 bases, with 16 bases left between them. Germline CDR1 is SNHLY and CDR2 is FYNNEI. CDR3 nucleotide sequence: TGTGCCAGCAGTGTAAGGACCCTGAGGGGGACCCAGTACTTC. This codes for CASSVRTLRGTQYF.

This clone came up once. The rearrangement uses TRBV5-5 and TRBJ1-2; possibly TRBD1 for D (5 bases). The CDR3 sequence is 13 residues long. Germline CDR1 and CDR2: SGHKS and YYEKEE (reference sequence). The germline V and J ends were trimmed by 1 base and 4 bases, with 8 bases remaining between them. The CDR3 nucleotides are TGTGCCAGCAGCTTGAGGGGCGGCTATGGCTACACCTTC. Translation gives CASSLRGGYGYTF.

The V and J genes are TRBV21-1 and TRBJ2-3; the table's D call TRBD1 went unverified against the DNA. TRBV21-1 represents a pseudogene. This CDR3 comprises 18 residues. CDR3 nucleotide sequence: TGTGCCAGCAGCACTTCTTATCCCGGGACAAGGATCACAGATACGCAGTATTTT. Its translation: CASSTSYPGTRITDTQYF.

The chain recombines TRBV11-2 with TRBJ2-1; no clear D. The CDR3 has 13 amino acids. Germline CDR1 SGHAT, CDR2 FQNNGV. V lost 2 bases and J 8 bases, leaving 10 bases between the germline ends. This CDR3 is CASSLLQNYEQFF. The CDR3 nucleotides read TGTGCCAGCAGCTTATTACAAAACTATGAGCAGTTCTTC.

The CDR3 DNA follows: TGTGCCAGCAGTGACGACAGGCGGAACACTGAAGCTTTCTTT. This sequence encodes CASSDDRRNTEAFF. V is TRBV6-1 and J is TRBJ1-1; a possible D gene is TRBD1 (6 bases). Germline V gene data show CDR1 as MNHNS and CDR2 as SASEGT. The CDR3 is made up of 14 amino acids. Between the trimmed V and J ends, which lost 3 bases and 1 base, there was a span of 9 bases.

This chain joins TRBV19 and TRBJ2-3, with D possibly being TRBD2 (5 bases). V was cut by 6 bases and J by 3 bases, with 13 bases left in between. In germline, CDR1 is LNHDA, CDR2 SQIVND (reference sequence). The CDR3 extends over 14 amino acids. CDR3 sequence (DNA): TGTGCCAGTAGGCTCCGGGAAGGGACAGATACGCAGTATTTT. This translates into CASRLREGTDTQYF.

The J gene is TRBJ2-5, the V gene TRBV5-6, with D uncertain. Germline V gives CDR1 SGHDT, CDR2 YYEEEE. There are 13 residues in the CDR3. V was trimmed by 4 bases and J by 5 bases, leaving 12 bases between them. The DNA of the CDR3 is TGTGCCAGCAGCGTGTGGGGTGAGGAGACCCAGTACTTC. Translating it yields CASSVWGEETQYF.

The chain carries TRBV20-1 and TRBJ1-1; the D is unclear. The germline CDR1 and CDR2 sequences are DFQATT and SNEGSKA (reference sequence). The CDR3 spans 11 residues. V was pared by 6 bases and J by 8 bases, with 13 bases between. The CDR3 bases are TGCAGTGCGCATCCGCGGGTAGAAGCTTTCTTT. Protein product: CSAHPRVEAFF.

This rearrangement joins TRBV20-1 to TRBJ2-3; TRBD1 matches at 9 bases. The CDR3 extends over 10 amino acids. J was trimmed by 11 bases and V by 3 bases; bases with no gene match: 0. The germline V gene encodes CDR1 DFQATT and CDR2 SNEGSKA (reference sequence). The CDR3 DNA sequence: TGCAGTGCTAGGGACAGGGGGCAGTATTTT. It yields the protein CSARDRGQYF.

The chain links TRBV11-2 to TRBJ2-3, with D hard to call. Germline loops: CDR1 SGHAT, CDR2 FQNNGV. This CDR3 spans 16 amino acids. V lost 5 bases and J lost 3, with 18 bases in between. The CDR3 DNA follows: TGTGCCAGCAGCCCCAACGTAATAGGACGGACAGATACGCAGTATTTT. Its protein is CASSPNVIGRTDTQYF.

This chain connects TRBV4-1 to TRBJ2-2; the D gene is possibly TRBD2 (5 bases). Germline V gives CDR1 MGHRA, CDR2 YSYEKL. The CDR3 is made up of 15 amino acids. V lost 1 base and J lost 0, with 6 bases in between. The CDR3 DNA is TGCGCCAGCAGCCAAGGGGAGTCGAACACCGGGGAGCTGTTTTTT. It specifies CASSQGESNTGELFF.